The present entry profiles one T cell receptor (beta chain) with its context. Antigen: not known. These data belong to a study of CD8 T cells in ankylosing spondylitis. Study-level results: Some of these motif variants have turned up before, in reports on reactive arthritis synovial fluid and blood. Clones that were linked to disease were CD8+ and were relatively rare in peripheral blood. Characteristic, it appeared, of ankylosing spondylitis blood was a TCR beta motif of several highly homologous variants. Reportedly, matched ankylosing spondylitis synovial fluid was significantly enriched for disease-linked clones.

The CDR3 sequence is 15 residues long. V shed 3 bases and J shed 1 base, with 12 bases lying between them. The TCR beta libraries were generated through quantitative 5'-RACE incorporating molecular barcodes. Each CDR3 protein is one row after TCRdb ran MiXCR on the 5' RACE reads. The table has roughly 440,000 distinct CDR3 sequences, 15% to 20% seen once. This rearrangement joins TRBV12-3 or TRBV12-4 to TRBJ1-1; D ambiguous. Sequencing input: blood, either unsorted or a sorted T cell fraction (not recorded which). The clonotype was recovered from a male donor with ankylosing spondylitis. The CDR3 DNA follows: TGTGCCAGCAGTTTTGAGTCAGCCAAGAACACTGAAGCTTTCTTT. This gives the protein CASSFESAKNTEAFF.